This T cell receptor (beta chain) emerged from a study of naive and memory T cell subsets. An equimolar mix of two oligonucleotides served as the beta constant-region primer for TRBC1 and TRBC2. Ligated cDNA was amplified by four rounds of PCR with nested alpha and beta constant-region primers and SP2. An oligonucleotide with the SP2 primer and a 12-nucleotide UMI was ligated to the cDNA 3' end. MiXCR was run by TCRdb on the UMI-ligation and nested PCR reads, yielding one entry per CDR3 protein. The sample carries 85,000 to 130,000 distinct CDR3 sequences, 13% to 15% recorded once. Study-wide findings and caveats: Especially in CD8 cells, naive repertoires contained a few larger clonotypes, possibly CD45RA-re-expressing memory cells.

Notes on this clonotype: Its antigen is not identified.

The germline gives CDR1 SGHRS, CDR2 YFSETQ. This CDR3 contains 18 residues. J gave up 1 base and V 2 bases, and 12 bases lay outside the gene matches. The chain uses TRBV5-1 and TRBJ2-3; TRBD2 matches at 8 bases. This TCR derives from a human donor in good health. Sequences were obtained from naive CD8+ T cells from blood. CDR3 bases: TGCGCCAGCAGCTTAACCGGGACTAGTGCGGTGGGCACAGATACGCAGTATTTT. Its translation is CASSLTGTSAVGTDTQYF.